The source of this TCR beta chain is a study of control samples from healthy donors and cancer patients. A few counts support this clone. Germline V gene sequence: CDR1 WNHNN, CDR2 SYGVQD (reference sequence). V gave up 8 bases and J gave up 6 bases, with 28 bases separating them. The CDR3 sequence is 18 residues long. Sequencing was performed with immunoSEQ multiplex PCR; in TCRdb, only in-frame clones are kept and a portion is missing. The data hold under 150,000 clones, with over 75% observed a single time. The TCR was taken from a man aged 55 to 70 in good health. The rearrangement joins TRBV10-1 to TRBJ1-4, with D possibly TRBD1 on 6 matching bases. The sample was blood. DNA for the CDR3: TGCGCCAGCGTGCCGCGGACAGCGAGAGACCAAGAACATGAAAAACTGTTTTTT. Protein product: CASVPRTARDQEHEKLFF.